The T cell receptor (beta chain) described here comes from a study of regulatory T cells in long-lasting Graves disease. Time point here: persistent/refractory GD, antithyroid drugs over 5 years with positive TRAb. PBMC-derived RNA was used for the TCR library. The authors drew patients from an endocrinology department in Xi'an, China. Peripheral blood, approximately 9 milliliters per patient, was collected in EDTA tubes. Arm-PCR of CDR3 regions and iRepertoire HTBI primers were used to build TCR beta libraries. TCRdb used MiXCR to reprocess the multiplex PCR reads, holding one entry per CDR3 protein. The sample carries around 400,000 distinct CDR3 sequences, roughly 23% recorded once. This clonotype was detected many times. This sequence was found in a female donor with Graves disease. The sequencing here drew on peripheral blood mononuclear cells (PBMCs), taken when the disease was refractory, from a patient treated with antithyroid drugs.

This CDR3 is CASSQGTAATNEKLFF. The CDR3 coding sequence is TGTGCCAGCAGCCAAGGGACGGCGGCAACTAATGAAAAACTGTTTTTT. The chain is built from TRBV3-1 and TRBJ1-4; D gene ambiguous. V dropped 1 base and J dropped 0 bases, with 9 bases sitting between them. The CDR3 is 16 amino acids. Germline V gives CDR1 LGHDT, CDR2 YNNKEL (reference sequence).